This T cell receptor (beta chain) was captured in a study of blood T cell repertoires in COVID-19 (dated by TCRdb to the early 2020s). With regard to the full study: Samples covering the acute and convalescent phases of COVID-19 were provided by collaborators in the United States, Italy and Spain. The material from the prospective study consisted of cDNA or gDNA derived from T cells, B-cell-depleted T cells, or PBMCs. HLA class I and class II types, where available, came from metadata supplied by the sample provider rather than from assay-based typing. The repertoires were made available in a free public database intended to serve as a resource for research on the immune response to SARS-CoV-2. A de-identified subject ID, COVID-19 status, age in years and sex were almost always included in the sample metadata. The dataset comprised deeply sampled blood TCRbeta repertoires from subjects exposed to, actively infected with, or recovered from COVID-19. Samples were obtained from the ongoing ImmuneRACE study (first 160 participants) and from 1,000 to 1,500 subjects provided by 6 global collaborators.

The full study reports these points: The quantity of clinical and demographic metadata differed by source and by participant and was supplied without curation.

Of note for this clone: What antigen it recognizes has not been identified. It has no much larger one-base neighbor in the sample; base qualities were not kept. The sample contains more than one DNA sequence encoding this CDR3.

V ends up 5 bases short and J 4 bases short, with an unmatched junction base count of 5. CDR1 and CDR2, looked up from the germline V gene, are SNHLY and FYNNEI. Its CDR3 holds 14 amino acids, cysteine through phenylalanine. Just the 42-base CDR3 DNA is kept, in frame starting at base 1. In the prospective study, participants were roughly 18 to 90 years old, resided in approximately 25 geographic areas of the United States, and were enrolled through a virtual design. In the prospective study, participants were assigned to cohorts based on the clinical history participants reported in a screening survey and a study questionnaire. ImmuneRACE Cohort 3 recovered participants were defined by two consecutive negative NP/OP PCR tests, healthcare professional clearance, or symptom resolution. Mobile phlebotomists in the prospective study collected whole blood, serum and a nasopharyngeal or oropharyngeal swab from every participant. Participants in the prospective study had the option to provide additional blood draws and questionnaires over a roughly 2-month period. Blood samples from the prospective study were shipped frozen or at room temperature prior to DNA extraction.

TCRbeta CDR3 regions were amplified from genomic DNA using the immunoSEQ Assay, a bias-controlled multiplex PCR. The authors' pipeline ran thus. Nucleated cell counts per sample were estimated from amplification of reference gene primers within the assay. To quantify the absolute abundance of each unique TCRbeta CDR3 rearrangement, sequence reads were collapsed and filtered. For each sample, productive Simpson clonality was calculated as the square root of Simpson's diversity index over productive rearrangements. Entries here come from immuneACCESS through TCRdb and include only in-frame sequences with V and J called. Some clones fail to appear in such tables; in the studies checked, an unresolved V gene covers under half of the shortfall, and the cause of the remainder is unknown. Clone size and V and J calls were adopted from that table, with D and trimming inferred from the DNA. The table for this sample lists approximately 490,000 clones; roughly nine tenths of them were counted only once. The ten most abundant clones make up around 8% of the sample.

The chain links TRBV2 with TRBJ1-1; 9 junctional bases match TRBD1. Sequenced: PBMCs or T cells enriched from blood (not recorded which). The receptor was derived from a woman aged 55-70 years who had recovered from COVID-19. CDR3 loop: CASSSLTGGTEAFF. The DNA sequence is TGTGCCAGCAGTTCTTTGACAGGGGGCACTGAAGCTTTCTTT.